This TCR beta chain was retrieved from a study of shared clonotypes between healthy human individuals (TCRdb year 2020). About the study as a whole: The cohort comprised two women and a few men aged 18 to 49 years. For each donor, three plates each were used for CD4 naive and CD4 memory, two plates were used for CD8 naive, and one plate was used for CD8 memory. Blood TCR repertoires of roughly five healthy adults were deeply sequenced to estimate repertoire size and the extent of clonotype sharing between individuals. Different laboratories and diverse techniques were used to prepare libraries and sequence TCR repertoires, to increase sequencing depth and limit assay-specific biases. Between about 0.9 and 10 billion PBMCs per donor were obtained by leukapheresis. Points the paper makes about the study in general: Because the study included only a small number of donors, the genetic and exposure-history diversity represented was limited. Rarefaction of sorted-subset datasets indicated incomplete sequencing despite the large sequencing depth. Sharing across a few donors was observed for approximately 5% of naive CD4, over 3% of naive CD8, around 2.5% of memory CD4, and about 0.38% of memory CD8 clonotypes. Sampling was restricted to blood, and TCR repertoires in tissue are likely to differ from TCR repertoires in blood. Estimated clonotype richness was generally larger for naive than for memory subsets. Clonotypes shared by all four sorted-subset donors showed higher generation probabilities than non-shared clonotypes. Pairwise subsampling indicated that sequencing depth was expected to affect the degree of clonotype sharing among donors.

Using the deep immunoSEQ assay, TCR CDR3 regions were amplified from genomic DNA by multiplex PCR. Genomic DNA extracted from each cell subset was distributed evenly over all wells of several immunoSEQ 96-well plates, and each plate served as one replicate. Each replicate PCR for sorted subsets received approximately 220 ng genomic DNA, equal to about 30,000 T cell genomes. Purified libraries were measured with a Qubit 3.0 fluorometer, size-checked on a Bioanalyzer 2100, and measured again with the KAPA Library Quantification kit. Each immunoSEQ 96-well plate was sequenced on its own single-read 150-cycle Illumina NextSeq 550 flow cell. On the study's bioinformatics: Because the immunoSEQ output held only junctional sequences and lacked quality scores, the filtering could not match the filtering applied to full-length reads. Sequences were annotated with PyIR, a Python wrapper for IgBLAST v1.9, using IMGT germline references to assign V/J genes and CDR3. Reads were removed for weak V/J assignments (E-value above 1e-6), missing CDR3, stop codons, out-of-frame junctions, or ambiguous translated residues. V3J clonotypes were defined by identical inferred V gene, J gene, and CDR3 amino acid sequence. Percentage overlap between repertoires was computed as shared unique clonotypes divided by the size of the smaller repertoire. Three approaches were used to assess repertoire richness: RTK rarefaction, the Chao1 estimator, and Recon v2.1 estimates of unobserved clonotypes. Generation probabilities were computed with OLGA for all TCRbeta clonotypes obtained by the gDNA method from a handful of donors. TCRdb mirrors the immuneACCESS table, restricted to in-frame sequences. Some clones are absent from its copies; in checked studies, under half trace to an unresolved V gene, and the reason for the others is unknown. V and J calls and clone size are copied from that table; D and trimming were computed from the DNA. Recorded for this sample are about 2.3 million clones; 85% to 95% of them occurred a single time. The ten largest make up approximately 0.4% of the sample.

Donors were healthy HIV-negative adults with no recently reported acute infections or vaccinations. All donors were Caucasian adults living in Nashville, Tennessee, USA. Magnetic negative selection was used to enrich CD4+ T cells, after which naive cells were positively selected on CD45RA and the negative fraction became the memory subset. Blood was collected by leukapheresis, and PBMCs were isolated by Ficoll-Histopaque density gradient centrifugation and then cryopreserved in liquid nitrogen vapor phase. Analytical flow cytometry was used to check the purity and quantity of each magnetically sorted T cell population. Genomic DNA was isolated from each sorted fraction and quantified by UV absorbance on a Nanodrop 2000c. Remarks on this clone: Its antigen is not yet known. It has no much larger one-base neighbor in the sample; base qualities were not kept.

CDR1 and CDR2 are read off the germline V gene as SGHDN and FVKESK. Relative to germline, V is missing 2 bases and J is missing 4 bases, with 2 bases of the junction outside any gene match. The CDR3 runs 14 amino acids, cysteine and phenylalanine included. Only CDR3 DNA is held: 42 bases, read in frame from base 1. The sequenced material came from naive CD4+ T cells from PBMCs. The sample's cell subset or site label, in plain terms: CD45RA+ positively selected. The sequence joins TRBV14 to TRBJ2-7, and 10 junctional nucleotides match TRBD1. The source is a man aged 18 to 30 in good health. Some clones in this sample may be carry-over from other donors' samples. Read as DNA, the sequence is TGTGCCAGCAGCCAATGGGACAGGGGTTACGAGCAGTACTTC. Protein translation: CASSQWDRGYEQYF.